The clone carrying this TCR beta chain has at least ten counts. Its antigen is currently unknown. These data originate in a study of regulatory T cells in long-lasting Graves disease. The study, taken as a whole, reports: Fewer public clonotypes were shared by new patients (roughly 970) than by persistent patients (2,741).

The CDR3 covers 14 residues. Losses at the gene ends were 4 bases for V and 3 bases for J; bases not matched to a gene: 4. Germline CDR1 SGHDT, CDR2 YYEEEE. iRepertoire HTBI primers and Arm-PCR of CDR3 regions built TCR beta libraries. Original methodology: Sample data revealed fewer than 70 TRBV and some 14 TRBJ segments. TCRdb redid the calling of the multiplex PCR reads with MiXCR, one entry per CDR3 protein. The V and J calls, along with clone size, are taken from TCRdb and not from the paper's own processing. The table shows 350,000 to 500,000 distinct CDR3 sequences, with over 20% occurring only once. Indicated time point: persistent/refractory GD, antithyroid drugs over 5 years with positive TRAb. Making the TCR library involved RNA that had been extracted from PBMCs. The patients included were those that came from an endocrinology department in Xi'an, China. EDTA tubes received around 9.9 milliliters of collected peripheral blood.

The specimen was peripheral blood mononuclear cells (PBMCs), collected when the disease was refractory, from a patient treated with antithyroid drugs. V gene TRBV5-6 combines with J gene TRBJ2-7; 10 bases line up with TRBD1. The receptor's source is a female donor with Graves disease. CDR3 DNA sequence: TGTGCCAGCAGCCGATGGGACAGGGGCTACGAGCAGTACTTC. It specifies CASSRWDRGYEQYF.